The clone carrying this T cell receptor beta chain was found many times. The antigen remains undetermined. TCRdb fed the 5' RACE reads into MiXCR, producing one record per CDR3 protein. The sample lists around 120,000 distinct CDR3 sequences, 9.3% occurring once. The sample comes from a study of CD8 T cells in ankylosing spondylitis. Study-level findings and limits: As reported, disease-linked clones showed significant enrichment in matched ankylosing spondylitis synovial fluid.

The sequencing input was blood, either unsorted or a sorted T cell fraction (not recorded which). The source is a male donor with ankylosing spondylitis or in good health (not recorded which).

CDR3 bases: TGCAGTGCTAGGGCTAGCGCCTCCTACGAGCAGTACTTC. Translated: CSARASASYEQYF. The chain carries TRBV20-1 and TRBJ2-7; possible D gene TRBD2, 6 bases. Trimming stripped 3 bases from V and 0 bases from J, with 9 bases between. The CDR3 is 13 residues long. Germline lookup yields CDR1 DFQATT and CDR2 SNEGSKA (reference sequence).